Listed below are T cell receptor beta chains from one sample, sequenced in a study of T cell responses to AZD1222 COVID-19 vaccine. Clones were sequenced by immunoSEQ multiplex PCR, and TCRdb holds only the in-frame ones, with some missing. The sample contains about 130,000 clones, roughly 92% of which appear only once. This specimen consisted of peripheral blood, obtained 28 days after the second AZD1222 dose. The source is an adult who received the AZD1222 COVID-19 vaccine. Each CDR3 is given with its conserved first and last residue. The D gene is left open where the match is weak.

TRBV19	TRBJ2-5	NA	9	TGTGGCCTACAGGAGACCCAGTACTTC	CGLQETQYF
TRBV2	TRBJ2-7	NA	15	TGTGCCAGCAGTGAAGCAAGCCAAAGCTCCTACGAGCAGTACTTC	CASSEASQSSYEQYF
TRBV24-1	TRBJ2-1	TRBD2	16	TGTGCCACCAGTACTAGCGGGAGGATGGGTACGGATGAGCAGTTCTTC	CATSTSGRMGTDEQFF
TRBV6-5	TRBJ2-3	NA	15	TGTGCCAGCAGTTATCGGGCACCGCCGGGGGATACGCAGTATTTT	CASSYRAPPGDTQYF
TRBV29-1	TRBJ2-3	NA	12	TGCAGCGTTGAAGAGGGCACAGATACGCAGTATTTT	CSVEEGTDTQYF
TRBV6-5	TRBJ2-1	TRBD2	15	TGTGCCAGCAAGCGGGATAATGGACCCTACAATGAGCAGTTCTTC	CASKRDNGPYNEQFF
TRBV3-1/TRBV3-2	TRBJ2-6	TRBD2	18	TGTGCCAGCAGCCCAACTAGCGGGGGGGTCTCTGGGGCCAACGTCCTGACTTTC	CASSPTSGGVSGANVLTF
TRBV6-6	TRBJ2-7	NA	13	TGTGCCAGCAGTTACGCTTGGGCCTACGAGCAGTACTTC	CASSYAWAYEQYF
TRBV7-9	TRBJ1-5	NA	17	TGTGCCAGCAGCCGGGTGAAAGGGGAGAATAGCAATCAGCCCCAGCATTTT	CASSRVKGENSNQPQHF
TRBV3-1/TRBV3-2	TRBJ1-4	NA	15	TGTGCCAGCAGCCAAGCGGCAGGGCGGGGTGAAAAACTGTTTTTT	CASSQAAGRGEKLFF
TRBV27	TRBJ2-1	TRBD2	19	TGTGCCAGCAGTTATAAGGGACTAGGGACCTTAGGGTCTTACAATGAGCAGTTCTTC	CASSYKGLGTLGSYNEQFF
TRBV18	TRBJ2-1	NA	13	TGTGCCAGCTCCCTCAACGGGGACAATGAGCAGTTCTTC	CASSLNGDNEQFF
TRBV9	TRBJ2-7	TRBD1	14	TGTGCCAGCAGCGTGGGACAGACCTCCTACGAGCAGTACTTC	CASSVGQTSYEQYF
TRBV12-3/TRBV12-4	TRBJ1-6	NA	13	TGTGCCAGCAGCGAGTTTTGGGCGTCACCCCTCCACTTT	CASSEFWASPLHF
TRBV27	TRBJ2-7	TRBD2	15	TGTGCCAGCAGGTCCGGGACTAGCGGGACCAACGAGCAGTACTTC	CASRSGTSGTNEQYF
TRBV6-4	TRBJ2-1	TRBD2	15	TGTGCCAGCAGTGAACTCGGCGGGGGAAGCCATGAGCAGTTCTTC	CASSELGGGSHEQFF
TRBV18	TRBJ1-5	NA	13	TGTGCCAGCTCACCGGGACAAGATCAGCCCCAGCATTTT	CASSPGQDQPQHF